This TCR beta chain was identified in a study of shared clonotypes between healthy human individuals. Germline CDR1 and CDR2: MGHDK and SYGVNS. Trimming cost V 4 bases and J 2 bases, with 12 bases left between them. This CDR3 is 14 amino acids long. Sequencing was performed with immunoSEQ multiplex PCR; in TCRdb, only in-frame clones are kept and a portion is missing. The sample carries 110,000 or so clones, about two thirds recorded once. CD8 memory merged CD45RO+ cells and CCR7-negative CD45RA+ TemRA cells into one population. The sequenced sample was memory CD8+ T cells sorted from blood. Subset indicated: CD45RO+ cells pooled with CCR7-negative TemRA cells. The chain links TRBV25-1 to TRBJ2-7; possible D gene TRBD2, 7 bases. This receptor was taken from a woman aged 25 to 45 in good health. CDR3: CASSGGRGAYEQYF. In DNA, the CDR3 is TGTGCCAGCAGTGGTGGGAGGGGGGCCTACGAGCAGTACTTC.